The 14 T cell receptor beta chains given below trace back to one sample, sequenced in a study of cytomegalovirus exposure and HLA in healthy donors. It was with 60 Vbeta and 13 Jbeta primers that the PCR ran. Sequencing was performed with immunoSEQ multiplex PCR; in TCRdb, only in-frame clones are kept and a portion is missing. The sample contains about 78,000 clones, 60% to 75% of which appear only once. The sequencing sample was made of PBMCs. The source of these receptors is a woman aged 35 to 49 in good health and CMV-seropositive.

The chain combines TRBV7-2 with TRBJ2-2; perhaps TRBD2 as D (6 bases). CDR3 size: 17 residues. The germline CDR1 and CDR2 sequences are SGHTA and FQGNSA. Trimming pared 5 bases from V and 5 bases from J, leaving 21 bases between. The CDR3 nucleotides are TGTGCCAGCAGCACCACCGGGACTTATGGTGGGACCGGGGAGCTGTTTTTT. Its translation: CASSTTGTYGGTGELFF. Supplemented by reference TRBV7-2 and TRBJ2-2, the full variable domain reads GAGVSQSPSNKVTEKGKDVELRCDPISGHTALYWYRQSLGQGLEFLIYFQGNSAPDKSGLPSDRFSAERTGGSVSTLTIQRTQQEDSAVYLCASSTTGTYGGTGELFFGEGSRLTVL.

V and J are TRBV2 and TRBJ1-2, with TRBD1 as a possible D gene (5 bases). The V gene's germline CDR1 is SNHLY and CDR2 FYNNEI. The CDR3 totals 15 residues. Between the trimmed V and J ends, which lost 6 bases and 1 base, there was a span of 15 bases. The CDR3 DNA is TGTGCCAGCAGACCCGACAGTTCATATAACTATGGCTACACCTTC. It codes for CASRPDSSYNYGYTF.

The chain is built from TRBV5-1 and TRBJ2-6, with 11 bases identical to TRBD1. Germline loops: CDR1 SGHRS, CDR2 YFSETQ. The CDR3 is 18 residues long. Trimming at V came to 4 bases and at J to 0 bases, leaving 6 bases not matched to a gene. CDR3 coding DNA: TGCGCCAGCAGCCCAGCCGGGACAGGGGGCTCTGGGGCCAACGTCCTGACTTTC. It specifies CASSPAGTGGSGANVLTF.

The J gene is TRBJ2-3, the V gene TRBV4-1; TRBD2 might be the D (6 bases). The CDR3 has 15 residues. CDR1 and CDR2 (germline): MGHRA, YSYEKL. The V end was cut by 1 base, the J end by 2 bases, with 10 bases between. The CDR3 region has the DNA TGCGCCAGCAGCCAAGGACGGGAGCACACAGATACGCAGTATTTT. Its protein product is CASSQGREHTDTQYF.

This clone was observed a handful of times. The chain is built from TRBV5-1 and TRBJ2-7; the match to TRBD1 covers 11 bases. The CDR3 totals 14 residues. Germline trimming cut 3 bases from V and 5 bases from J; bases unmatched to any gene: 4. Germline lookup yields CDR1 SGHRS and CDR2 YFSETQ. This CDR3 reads CASSSGTGGNEQYF. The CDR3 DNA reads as TGCGCCAGCAGCTCCGGGACAGGGGGAAACGAGCAGTACTTC.

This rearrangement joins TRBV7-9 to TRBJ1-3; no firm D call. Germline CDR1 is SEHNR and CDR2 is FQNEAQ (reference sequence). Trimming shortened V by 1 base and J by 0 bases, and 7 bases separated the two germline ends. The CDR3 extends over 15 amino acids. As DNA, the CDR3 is TGTGCCAGCAGCTTAGGTGGCCCCTCTGGAAACACCATATATTTT. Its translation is CASSLGGPSGNTIYF.

The CDR3 DNA follows: TGTGCCAGCTCACCACGTTCAGGGTTTACCCCTGGAAACACCATATATTTT. This gives the protein CASSPRSGFTPGNTIYF. J is TRBJ1-3 and V is TRBV18; a possible D gene is TRBD1 (5 bases). The CDR3 loop spans 17 amino acids. V was shortened by 1 base and J by 2 bases, with 15 bases between the two germline ends. Per the germline V gene, CDR1 is KGHSH and CDR2 is LQKENI.

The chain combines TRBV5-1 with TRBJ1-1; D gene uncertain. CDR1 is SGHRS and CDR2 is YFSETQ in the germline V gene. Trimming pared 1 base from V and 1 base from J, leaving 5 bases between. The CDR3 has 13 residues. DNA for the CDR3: TGCGCCAGCAGCTTGTTAGAGAACACTGAAGCTTTCTTT. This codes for CASSLLENTEAFF.

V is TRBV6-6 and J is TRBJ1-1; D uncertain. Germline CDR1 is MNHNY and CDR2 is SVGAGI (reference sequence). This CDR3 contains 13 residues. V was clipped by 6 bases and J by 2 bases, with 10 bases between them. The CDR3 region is CASSPLLNTEAFF. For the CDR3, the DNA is TGTGCCAGCAGCCCCTTGTTAAACACTGAAGCTTTCTTT.

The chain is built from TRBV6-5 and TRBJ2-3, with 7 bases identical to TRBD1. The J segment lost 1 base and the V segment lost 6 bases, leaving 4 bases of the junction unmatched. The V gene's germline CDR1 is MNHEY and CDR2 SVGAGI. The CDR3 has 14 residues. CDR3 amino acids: CASRRQGGTDTQYF. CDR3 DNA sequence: TGTGCCAGCAGACGACAGGGAGGCACAGATACGCAGTATTTT.

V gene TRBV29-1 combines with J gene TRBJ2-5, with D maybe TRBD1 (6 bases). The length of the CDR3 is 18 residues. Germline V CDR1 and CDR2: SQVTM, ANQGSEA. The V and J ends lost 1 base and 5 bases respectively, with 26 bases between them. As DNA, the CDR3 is TGCAGCGTTGAAGGGGACACTCACGGTACGGGTGTTGGTGAGACCCAGTACTTC. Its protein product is CSVEGDTHGTGVGETQYF.

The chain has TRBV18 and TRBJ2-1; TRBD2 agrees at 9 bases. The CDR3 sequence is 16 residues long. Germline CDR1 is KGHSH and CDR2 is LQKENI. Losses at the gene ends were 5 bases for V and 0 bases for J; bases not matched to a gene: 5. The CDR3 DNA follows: TGTGCCAGCTCATCGGGACTAGCCATCTCCTACAATGAGCAGTTCTTC. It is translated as CASSSGLAISYNEQFF. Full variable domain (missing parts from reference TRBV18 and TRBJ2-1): NAGVMQNPRHLVRRRGQEARLRCSPMKGHSHVYWYRQLPEEGLKFMVYLQKENIIDESGMPKERFSAEFPKEGPSILRIQQVVRGDSAAYFCASSSGLAISYNEQFFGPGTRLTVL.

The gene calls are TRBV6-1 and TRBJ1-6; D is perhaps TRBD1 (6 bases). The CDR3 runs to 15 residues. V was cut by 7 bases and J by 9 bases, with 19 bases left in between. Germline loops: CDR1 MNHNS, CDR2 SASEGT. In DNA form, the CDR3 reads TGTGCCAGCAACCTAGAAATCCAGGGGCTTTCACCCCTCCACTTT. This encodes CASNLEIQGLSPLHF.

The CDR3 loop is CASSFRLAGEQFF. The DNA for the CDR3 is TGTGCCAGCAGCTTCCGACTAGCTGGCGAGCAGTTCTTC. The chain employs TRBV9 and TRBJ2-1, with TRBD2 matching 7 bases. The CDR3 contains 13 residues. The germline gives CDR1 SGDLS, CDR2 YYNGEE. V gave up 4 bases and J gave up 10 bases; unmatched junction bases: 8.